This TCR beta chain was identified in a study of cytomegalovirus exposure and HLA in healthy donors. This CDR3 contains 16 residues. With 4 bases clipped from V and 6 bases from J, the junction kept 13 bases outside the gene matches. Germline CDR1 is LGHNA and CDR2 is YSLEER. Concerning this clone: Its cognate antigen is unknown.

Study results and limitations: Later analysis identified a missense DCLRE1C variant that was linked to TCR beta V- and J-gene trimming. Altogether, 164 TCR beta chains were recorded as cytomegalovirus-associated.

PCR used 60 Vbeta primers and 13 Jbeta primers. Measured with immunoSEQ multiplex PCR; TCRdb has only the in-frame clones, and not every one. Seen here are 100,000 to 150,000 clones, about a sixth observed once, and the top ten hold approximately 2.9%. The material sequenced was PBMCs. The rearrangement links TRBV4-3 to TRBJ1-2; 8 bases fit TRBD1. The TCR originated in a female donor in good health and CMV-seropositive. For the CDR3, the DNA is TGCGCCAGCAGCCGGTTTGTAGGGCAGGGGGCAAATGGCTACACCTTC. Its protein is CASSRFVGQGANGYTF.